The sequence of this T cell receptor beta chain was determined in a study of cytomegalovirus exposure and HLA in healthy donors listed by TCRdb under 2017. Study-wide context: An earlier analysis of around 600 of the donors reported 276 Gb of sequence data and 117 million unique TCR beta sequences from about 180 million T cells. In a later analysis, previously published TCR beta repertoires from 670 or so donors were re-analyzed and high-resolution HLA genotyping was added so that TCR occurrence patterns could be studied. Of the 398 genotyped donors, roughly 80% fell in the genetic ancestry cluster associated with self-reported Caucasian donors. The study profiled the T cell repertoires of around 700 subjects by immunosequencing and related them to cytomegalovirus serostatus. The number of typed donors differed by locus: 629-630 for A, B, C, DRB1 and DQB1; some 500 for DQA1; over 600 for DPA1; and roughly 490 for DPB1. In addition to the first cohort of 666 subjects, a separate validation cohort of under 150 different subjects was used. High-throughput TCR immunosequencing, statistical association of individual TCRs with disease status, and machine learning were combined to predict cytomegalovirus infection status. An earlier analysis of 587 of the donors used high-throughput TCR beta sequencing to judge whether each TCR beta V gene segment behaved as functional or pseudogenic. Among about 400 genotyped donors of the cohort, an average of about 240,000 unique TCR beta nucleotide sequences was sequenced per donor, of which approximately 18% were non-productive. Roughly 320 gigabases of sequencing data and around 80 million unique TCR sequences made up an early release that covered approximately 620 HLA-typed donors. The later analysis used no new phenotypic data to find candidate immune exposures, relying instead on TCR beta sequences and their occurrence across donors. Five DR-DQ haplotypes were handled as single units for association and clustering, since linkage in the cohort was strong. The aim of the study was to test whether cataloging public T cell receptors could identify signatures of past pathogen exposure. Both class I and class II loci were covered by HLA typing, at four-digit resolution. All discovery cohort repertoires had been generated on a single sequencing platform. A later genetic analysis took genome-wide SNP genotypes for about 55% of the 666 donors and used that subset as a discovery cohort. Donor age, sex, ethnicity and CMV serostatus were compiled together with the repertoire data.

Turning to this clone: It lacks a known antigen. No base-level quality is on record; no much larger clone is a single base apart.

The cohort was made up of approximately 700 healthy bone marrow donors. Cohort members were all nominally healthy when sampled, although unrecorded immune exposures were likely present. The donor tested CMV seronegative, placing the donor among the 350 or so seronegative members of the cohort. Every donor gave a peripheral blood sample, and the peripheral blood mononuclear cells from that sample were used for TCR beta sequencing. The Qiagen DNeasy Blood Extraction Kit was used to extract genomic DNA from the blood cell samples. Summary of the overall study and its limitations: In a later analysis, TCR association rates were found to vary across HLA loci, with the most associated TCRs seen for DRB1 alleles and the fewest for HLA-C alleles. An earlier analysis of approximately 540 of the donors showed that most TCR beta V segments appeared in productive rearrangements either about 87% or about 30% of the time, which broadly matched IMGT annotations. Because HLA typing was missing for some donors at each locus, association tests included only the typed subset. The sequencing pipeline was judged likely to have produced a cluster of highly shared sequence variants as a technical artifact. The cohort was sequenced for TCR beta chains only, and without alpha or paired-chain data the features that could be detected were limited. A later analysis found that HLA-associated TCR beta chains were more clonally expanded and had lower generation probabilities than equally common non-associated chains. A further reported finding was that TCR beta sequences accurately predicted the HLA-A and HLA-B alleles for most subjects in the first cohort. In both the original and validation cohorts, the classifier was reported to diagnose cytomegalovirus status with high specificity and sensitivity. The study listed over 150 TCR beta chains as associated with cytomegalovirus. According to the authors, the approach could potentially be generalized to other disease states and immunological phenotypes. In a later genetic analysis, a missense DCLRE1C variant was associated with V-gene and J-gene trimming of TCR beta chains, and the association was replicated in an independent cohort. A few of the identified cytomegalovirus-associated TCR beta chains were confirmed in vitro to be specific for cytomegalovirus antigens. According to a later analysis, most CMV-associated TCR beta chains appeared to be HLA-restricted, and the HLA associations seemed to be driven largely by CMV exposure. Linkage disequilibrium might explain the correlated functional status among segregating V segments, but an unknown experimental factor could not be ruled out. A later analysis associated around 16,000 TCR beta sequences with specific HLA alleles at a false discovery rate of 0.05. CMV serostatus was the only immune exposure information available for the cohort. When HLA alleles, especially DR and DQ, strongly co-occurred, TCR associations were difficult to assign to individual alleles. In a later analysis, several top co-occurrence clusters were reported to appear linked to parvovirus B19, influenza, CMV and Epstein-Barr virus. Some IMGT-functional V segments, including TRBV6-2 and TRBV6-3, could not be distinguished by the 87-base-pair reads and were therefore excluded. Because counts were too low, about 17 rarely observed V segments, including chromosome 9 orphons, were excluded from the earlier analysis of around 590 of the donors. While some public TCRs were present in many individuals, most TCR sequences turned up only very rarely across donors. Compared with the approximately 600-donor mean, donors in an Asian-associated ancestry cluster had fewer N-insertions in productive TCRs, according to a later genetic analysis. Sequencing depth was assumed to be roughly uniform across donors in the presence/absence analyses, though that assumption may not hold.

The library was prepared using the immunoSEQ multiplex PCR assay. For the multiplex PCR, a mixture combining 60 forward primers for TCR Vbeta segments and 13 reverse primers for TCR Jbeta segments was used. A multiplex PCR assay on genomic DNA amplified the CDR3 region of rearranged TCR beta genes. On the Illumina HiSeq System, the amplified TCR beta libraries were sequenced as 87-base-pair reads. On the authors' methods: In a later analysis, approximately 74 million unique TCR beta chains were counted across the roughly 610 repertoires, and roughly 11 million of these chains were shared by at least two donors. To remove PCR and sequencing errors, raw reads were error-corrected and collapsed into unique sequences using a nearest-neighbor algorithm that merged closely related sequences. Alignment of CDR3 sequences to IMGT reference sequences was used to assign V, D and J gene segments. For a sequence to be retained, a match of at least six nucleotides was required to both a V gene segment and a J gene segment. Rearrangements were called productive when the CDR3 lacked stop codons and stayed in frame with V and J; all others were non-productive. Following IMGT convention, CDR3 was defined as the stretch from the second conserved V-encoded cysteine up to the conserved J-encoded phenylalanine. The earlier analysis of about 590 of the donors excluded sequences that lacked an unambiguous match to a single V gene segment. An earlier analysis of 500 to 600 of the donors classified V segments as functional when productive rearrangements were above 56.7% and as segregating when the standard deviation between donors was above 5%. A statistical classification framework was developed to diagnose cytomegalovirus status using the catalog of TCR beta chain sequences. A later analysis assigned V and J genes by comparing TCR nucleotide sequences with IMGT/GENE-DB human TR gene sequences. The TCRdist pipeline was used in a later analysis to assign CDR3 sequences and most-parsimonious VDJ recombination scenarios. In a later analysis, each TCR beta chain was defined by its CDR3 amino acid sequence together with its V-gene family, and reads without a unique V-gene family were excluded. As a way to deal with suspected cross-contamination and a sequencing artifact, a later analysis dropped hundreds of nucleotide sequences that were highly shared and had low generation probability. For each public chain, a later analysis derived a clonal expansion index from normalized ranks of inferred template counts within each repertoire. A later analysis computed generation probabilities with a VDJ recombination model fitted to out-of-frame rearrangements, and checked the results against IGoR. Hypergeometric tests were used in a later analysis to score TCR-TCR, TCR-HLA and TCR-CMV co-occurrence, with a repertoire-size bias correction applied to the TCR pairs. A later analysis estimated false discovery rates by permuting HLA or CMV assignments 20 times. In a later analysis, co-occurring TCRs were grouped using DBSCAN, and TCRdist sequence similarity was added for clustering within HLA-allele-positive subsets. For co-occurrence clustering, repertoires with fewer than 30,000 or more than 120,000 public chains were excluded, along with roughly five repertoires with anomalous nucleotide sharing. Held by TCRdb, this immuneACCESS table contains in-frame sequences only and omits some clones. Under half of the omission traces to an unresolved V gene where checked; the cause of the rest is unknown. The V and J calls and clone size come from that table; D and trimming were worked out from the DNA. In all, the sample holds under 150,000 clones, and around two thirds of those were seen once. Of the sample, 2% to 3% is held by the ten largest clones.

CDR1 and CDR2, looked up from the germline V gene (reference sequence), are GTSNPN and SVGIG. V gives up 1 base and J gives up 3 bases, and the segment between their germline ends measures 15 bases. The CDR3 sequence holds 15 residues, the cysteine and phenylalanine included. Solely the CDR3 DNA is kept, with 45 bases framed from the first base. This sequence originates from a woman between 35 and 50 years old in good health and CMV-seronegative. The chain couples TRBV30 to TRBJ2-5, with TRBD2 as a weak D call on 6 bases. Material: PBMCs. Read as DNA, the sequence is TGTGCCTGGAGTGGCGCCTTAGGAGGGGAAGAGACCCAGTACTTC. Its product reads: CAWSGALGGEETQYF.